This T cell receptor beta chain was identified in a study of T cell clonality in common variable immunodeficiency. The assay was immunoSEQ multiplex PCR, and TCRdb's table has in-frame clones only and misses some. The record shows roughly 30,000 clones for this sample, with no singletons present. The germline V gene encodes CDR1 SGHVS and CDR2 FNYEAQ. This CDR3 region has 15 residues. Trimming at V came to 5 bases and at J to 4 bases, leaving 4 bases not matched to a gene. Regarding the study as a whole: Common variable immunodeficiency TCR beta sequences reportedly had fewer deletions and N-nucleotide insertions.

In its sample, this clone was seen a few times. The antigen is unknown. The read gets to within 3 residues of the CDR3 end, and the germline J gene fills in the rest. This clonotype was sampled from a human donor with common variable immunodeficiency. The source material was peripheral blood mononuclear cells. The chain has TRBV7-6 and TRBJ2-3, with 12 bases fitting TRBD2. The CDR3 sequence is CASSRTSGAADTQYF. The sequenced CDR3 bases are TGTGCCAGCAGCAGGACTAGCGGGGCGGCAGATACG.